This record concerns one T cell receptor beta chain sequence. This sample stems from a study of control samples from healthy donors and cancer patients. Libraries were prepared by immunoSEQ multiplex PCR; TCRdb keeps only in-frame clonotypes and omits some of them. The sample holds around 110,000 clones, 88% seen once. This TCR was recovered from a woman aged 70-85 years in good health. The sequenced sample consisted of blood.

This CDR3 reads CASSFPGRNTEAFF. DNA of the CDR3: TGTGCCAGCAGTTTTCCCGGGAGGAACACTGAAGCTTTCTTT. The chain recombines TRBV27 with TRBJ1-1; D uncertain. V was cut by 3 bases and J by 1 base, with 9 bases left in between. The CDR3 loop spans 14 amino acids. CDR1 MNHEY and CDR2 SMNVEV come from the germline V gene (reference sequence).